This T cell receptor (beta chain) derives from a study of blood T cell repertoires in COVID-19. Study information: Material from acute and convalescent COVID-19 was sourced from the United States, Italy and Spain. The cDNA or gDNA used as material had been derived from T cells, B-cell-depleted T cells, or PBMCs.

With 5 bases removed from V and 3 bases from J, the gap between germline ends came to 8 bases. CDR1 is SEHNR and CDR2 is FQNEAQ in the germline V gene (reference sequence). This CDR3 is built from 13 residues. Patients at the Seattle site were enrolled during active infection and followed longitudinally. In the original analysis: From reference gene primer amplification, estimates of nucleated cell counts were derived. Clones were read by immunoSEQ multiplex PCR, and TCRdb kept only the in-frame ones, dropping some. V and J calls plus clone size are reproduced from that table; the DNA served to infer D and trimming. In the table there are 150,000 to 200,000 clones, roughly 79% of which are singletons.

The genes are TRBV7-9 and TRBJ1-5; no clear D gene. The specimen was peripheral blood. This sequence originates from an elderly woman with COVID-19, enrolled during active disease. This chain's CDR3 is CASSRGFNQPQHF. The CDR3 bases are TGTGCCAGCAGCCGAGGGTTCAATCAGCCCCAGCATTTT.